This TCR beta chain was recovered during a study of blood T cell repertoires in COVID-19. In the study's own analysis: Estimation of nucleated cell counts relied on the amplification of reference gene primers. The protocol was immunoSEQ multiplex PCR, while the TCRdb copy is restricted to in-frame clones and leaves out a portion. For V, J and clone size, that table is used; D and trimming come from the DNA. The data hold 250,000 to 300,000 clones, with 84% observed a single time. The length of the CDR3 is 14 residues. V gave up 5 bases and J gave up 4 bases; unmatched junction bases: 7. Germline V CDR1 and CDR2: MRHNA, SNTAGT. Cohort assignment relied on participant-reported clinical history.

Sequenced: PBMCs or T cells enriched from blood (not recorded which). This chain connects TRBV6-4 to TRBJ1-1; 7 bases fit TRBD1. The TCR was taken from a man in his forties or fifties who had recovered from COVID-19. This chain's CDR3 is CASSTDRLSTEAFF. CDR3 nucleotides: TGTGCCAGCAGTACGGACAGGCTAAGCACTGAAGCTTTCTTT.